Listed below are T cell receptor beta chains from one sample, sequenced in a study of shared clonotypes between healthy human individuals. Here immunoSEQ multiplex PCR was the method, and the copy in TCRdb shows in-frame clones only, minus some. Altogether 500,000 to 550,000 clones are present, roughly 95% being singletons, with the ten largest covering 0.05% to 0.08%. Sequences were obtained from naive CD4+ T cells sorted from blood. These receptors originate from a woman aged 25 to 45 in good health. Both conserved end residues are part of each CDR3. Fields, in order: clone size, V gene, D gene, J gene, CDR3 DNA, CDR3 protein. The D gene is left open where the match is weak. The size field is filled for only some rows; it gives once, few, many or a size class.

-,TRBV7-9,-,TRBJ1-1,TGTGCCAGCAGCTTTTTCGCCACAGGAAAGAACACTGAAGCTTTCTTT,CASSFFATGKNTEAFF
-,TRBV4-2,-,TRBJ2-1,TGTGCCAGCAGCCAGCACAAAGGAGGGAGGCTCACGGGAGAGCAGTTCTTC,CASSQHKGGRLTGEQFF
-,TRBV19,-,TRBJ1-5,TGTGCCAGTAGTACCAAAGGGGGGGGGTTGCAGCCCCAGCATTTT,CASSTKGGGLQPQHF
-,TRBV10-1,-,TRBJ2-3,TGCGCCAGCAACCCAGGGGATCCGGATACGCAGTATTTT,CASNPGDPDTQYF
-,TRBV27,TRBD2,TRBJ2-7,TGTGCCAGCACCCTTAGCGGGAGGCCCCACGAGCAGTACTTC,CASTLSGRPHEQYF
-,TRBV19,-,TRBJ1-2,TGTGCCAGTGGAAATACGGGGACTAACTATGGCTACACCTTC,CASGNTGTNYGYTF
few,TRBV7-9,TRBD2,TRBJ2-3,TGTGCCAGCAGCCCAAATACCCTTACTAGCGGGAGAGATACGCAGTATTTT,CASSPNTLTSGRDTQYF
-,TRBV10-3,-,TRBJ2-1,TGTGCCATCAGTGCTGGGTTTGAGCAGTTCTTC,CAISAGFEQFF
few,TRBV6-5,TRBD1,TRBJ1-5,TGTGCCACGAACCCGGGGACAGGGCGTCAGCCCCAGCATTTT,CATNPGTGRQPQHF
-,TRBV19,-,TRBJ1-2,TGTGCCAGTAGTCCACAGGGAATTACCTTTGATGGCTACACCTTC,CASSPQGITFDGYTF
-,TRBV28,TRBD2,TRBJ2-7,TGTGCCAGCAGCACCCCTAGCGGGAACGACTACGAGCAGTACTTC,CASSTPSGNDYEQYF
-,TRBV2,-,TRBJ2-7,TGTGCCAGCAGTGATCAGGGGCCCTCCTACGAGCAGTACTTC,CASSDQGPSYEQYF
-,TRBV28,TRBD1,TRBJ1-5,TGTGCCAGCAGTTACGGGACAGGGAGCGGTCAGCCCCAGCATTTT,CASSYGTGSGQPQHF
-,TRBV5-1,TRBD2,TRBJ2-3,TGCGCCAGCAGCTTACTAGCGGCAACGGGCACAGATACGCAGTATTTT,CASSLLAATGTDTQYF
few,TRBV7-9,-,TRBJ1-5,TGTGCCAGCAGCTTAAGCAATCAGCCCCAGCATTTT,CASSLSNQPQHF
-,TRBV9,-,TRBJ2-7,TGTGCCAGCAGCGTAGGCCTCTCGAGCGGCGAGCAGTACTTC,CASSVGLSSGEQYF
-,TRBV5-5,-,TRBJ1-3,TGTGCCAGCAGCTTATTGGGAAACACCATATATTTT,CASSLLGNTIYF
-,TRBV10-3,-,TRBJ1-5,TGTGCCATCAGTGATCCGACAAGGGGTCAGCCCCAGCATTTT,CAISDPTRGQPQHF
-,TRBV28,TRBD1,TRBJ1-2,TGTGCCAGCAGACTCCACGGGACAGGGGTCGGCTACACCTTC,CASRLHGTGVGYTF
-,TRBV10-2,-,TRBJ2-5,TGCGCCAGCAGTGAGCGGTTTTTAGGGGGAAGAGGGGAGACCCAGTACTTC,CASSERFLGGRGETQYF
-,TRBV19,-,TRBJ2-2,TGTGCCAGCTCGAACACCGGGGAGCTGTTTTTT,CASSNTGELFF
-,TRBV10-1,-,TRBJ2-3,TGCGCCAGCAGTTCAAGCACAGATACGCAGTATTTT,CASSSSTDTQYF
-,TRBV10-1,TRBD2,TRBJ2-3,TGCGCCAGCAGTGAGTCGAAACTAGCGGGACCAGATACGCAGTATTTT,CASSESKLAGPDTQYF
-,TRBV4-2,-,TRBJ2-7,TGTGCCAGCAGCCAAGATGGACCCAACTACGAGCAGTACTTC,CASSQDGPNYEQYF
once,TRBV29-1,-,TRBJ2-1,TGCAGCTCCGGGCAGGGAAGCGATGAGCAGTTCTTC,CSSGQGSDEQFF
-,TRBV7-9,TRBD1,TRBJ1-2,TGTGCCAGCAGCCACGGACAGGGGGCGACTTACACCTTC,CASSHGQGATYTF
-,TRBV5-5,-,TRBJ2-7,TGTGCCAGCAGCTTGGCAGGAGACAGATCCTCCTACGAGCAGTACTTC,CASSLAGDRSSYEQYF
-,TRBV27,TRBD1,TRBJ2-7,TGTGCCAGCAGTTTCAACTTCCTGGACAGGGGGTTCAACGAGCAGTACTTC,CASSFNFLDRGFNEQYF
-,TRBV10-2,-,TRBJ1-4,TGCGCCAGCAGTGATAGTACCTGGGGTGAAAAACTGTTTTTT,CASSDSTWGEKLFF
-,TRBV27,-,TRBJ1-2,TGTGCCAGCAGTTTTGCAGGGAAGGGCTATGGCTACACCTTC,CASSFAGKGYGYTF
-,TRBV7-2,TRBD2,TRBJ2-7,TGTGCCAGCAGTCGAACCACTAGCGGGATCTACGAGCAGTACTTC,CASSRTTSGIYEQYF
-,TRBV5-1,-,TRBJ1-1,TGCGCCAGCAGCTTGGCGGGGAGGACATCCGAAGCTTTCTTT,CASSLAGRTSEAFF
-,TRBV4-1,-,TRBJ2-7,TGCGCCAGCAGCCAGCTGTTGGCGGCGGGAACCTACGAGCAGTACTTC,CASSQLLAAGTYEQYF
-,TRBV28,TRBD1,TRBJ1-2,TGTGCCAGCAGTAAACAGGGGGCGGACTATGGCTACACCTTC,CASSKQGADYGYTF
-,TRBV7-2,TRBD2,TRBJ2-7,TGTGCCAGCAGCTTAGGACTAGCGGGAGAACACGAGCAGTACTTC,CASSLGLAGEHEQYF
-,TRBV5-1,-,TRBJ1-1,TGCGCCAGCAGCTTGACAGGTGAAGCTTTCTTT,CASSLTGEAFF
once,TRBV6-6,-,TRBJ1-4,TGTGCCAGCAGTTACTCCGGGCAGAATGAAAAACTGTTTTTT,CASSYSGQNEKLFF
-,TRBV2,-,TRBJ2-7,TGTGCCAGCAGTGATCAGGATCAATACGAGCAGTACTTC,CASSDQDQYEQYF
-,TRBV7-3,-,TRBJ2-2,TGTGCCAGCACCGATGGGGGGAACACCGGGGAGCTGTTTTTT,CASTDGGNTGELFF
-,TRBV11-3,TRBD2,TRBJ2-1,TGTGCCAGCAGCTTGGCTAGCGGATACAATGAGCAGTTCTTC,CASSLASGYNEQFF
-,TRBV28,TRBD2,TRBJ2-2,TGTGCCAGCAACCCTGGGACTAGCGGGAAGTATGGCGGGGAGCTGTTTTTT,CASNPGTSGKYGGELFF
once,TRBV19,-,TRBJ1-2,TGTGCCAGTAGAGGGACAACTACTAGGAGATATGGCTACACCTTC,CASRGTTTRRYGYTF
-,TRBV6-6,-,TRBJ1-2,TGTGCCACCCTAAAAACAGGGAGACTCTATGGCTACACCTTC,CATLKTGRLYGYTF
-,TRBV18,-,TRBJ2-7,TGTGCCAGCACACCCGGGCAGGTAGACTACGAGCAGTACTTC,CASTPGQVDYEQYF
-,TRBV27,TRBD1,TRBJ1-1,TGTGCCAGCAGAAAACAGGGGACGAACACTGAAGCTTTCTTT,CASRKQGTNTEAFF
-,TRBV19,TRBD1,TRBJ2-5,TGTGCCCGTTTAGGATCGACAGGGGACAGCATCGGGACCCAGTACTTC,CARLGSTGDSIGTQYF
-,TRBV4-1,TRBD2,TRBJ2-3,TGCGCCAGCAGCCCCAAACTAGCGGGAAACACAGATACGCAGTATTTT,CASSPKLAGNTDTQYF
-,TRBV27,-,TRBJ2-7,TGTGCCAGCACCCCAGGGCAGGGGTTCTCCTACGAGCAGTACTTC,CASTPGQGFSYEQYF
-,TRBV6-6,TRBD1,TRBJ2-2,TGTGCCAGCAGAAGCCGGGACAGGGGGCGAGGCGGGGAGCTGTTTTTT,CASRSRDRGRGGELFF
-,TRBV11-3,TRBD2,TRBJ2-1,TGTGCCAGCAGCTTATGGGGACTAGCGGGAGAGGAGCAGTTCTTC,CASSLWGLAGEEQFF
once,TRBV28,-,TRBJ2-7,TGTGCCAGCAGTCCTCATTCAGCAGGGGTCTACGAGCAGTACTTC,CASSPHSAGVYEQYF
-,TRBV6-1,TRBD1,TRBJ2-1,TGTGCCAGCAGTTGGCAGGGGGAGAGTGAGCAGTTCTTC,CASSWQGESEQFF
-,TRBV2,-,TRBJ1-2,TGTGCCAGCCGTGCTCCAAGCGGCTACACCTTC,CASRAPSGYTF
-,TRBV7-2,TRBD1,TRBJ2-7,TGTGCCAGCAGCGCAAGACAGGGTAGCACCTACGAGCAGTACTTC,CASSARQGSTYEQYF
-,TRBV9,-,TRBJ1-1,TGTGCCAGCAGCGCAACAGGGTGGAACACTGAAGCTTTCTTT,CASSATGWNTEAFF
-,TRBV7-2,TRBD1,TRBJ1-2,TGTGCCAGCAGCGCGTCGGACAGGGGGCAAGGCTACACCTTC,CASSASDRGQGYTF
-,TRBV14,TRBD2,TRBJ2-1,TGTGCCAGCAGCCAAGTACTCCCGTCACTAGCGGGAGATAGGGGTGAGCAGTTCTTC,CASSQVLPSLAGDRGEQFF
-,TRBV5-4,TRBD2,TRBJ2-3,TGTGCCAGCAGCGATCGACTAGCGGGGGGCCCAGATACGCAGTATTTT,CASSDRLAGGPDTQYF
-,TRBV5-3,TRBD2,TRBJ2-7,TGTGCCAGAAGCTCCGGACTAGCGGGAGCCCCGACCTACGAGCAGTACTTC,CARSSGLAGAPTYEQYF